This TCR beta chain was recovered during a study of T-cell memory formation after mild COVID-19. Study-level results: Clones that shrank (day 15 to 85) were balanced CD4/CD8, whereas later expanders leaned CD4+. A second wave of clones peaked on day 37, and their SARS-CoV-2 specificity went unconfirmed. CD4+ contracting clones were mainly CM and EM; CD8+ ones, EMRA.

The germline V gene encodes CDR1 SEHNR and CDR2 FQNEAQ (reference sequence). Trimming shortened V by 5 bases and J by 5 bases, and 11 bases separated the two germline ends. The CDR3 covers 13 residues. 5'RACE, which relied on constant-segment primers, yielded TCR alpha and TCR beta cDNA libraries carrying sample barcodes and UMIs. TCRdb used MiXCR to reprocess the 5' RACE reads, holding one entry per CDR3 protein. The sample shows about 430,000 distinct CDR3 sequences, 20% to 25% of them seen only once. As regards this clonotype: Antigen unknown.

The V call is TRBV7-9, the J call TRBJ2-3; no definite D call. This clonotype was sampled from an adult woman who had mild COVID-19 (a few samples of this study predate the infection). Cell type and time point are not known. Sequencing was done on a sample of PBMCs or a T cell subset sorted from them (not recorded which). The CDR3 is CASSPKSVDTQYF. DNA of the CDR3: TGTGCCAGCAGCCCAAAGTCTGTAGATACGCAGTATTTT.